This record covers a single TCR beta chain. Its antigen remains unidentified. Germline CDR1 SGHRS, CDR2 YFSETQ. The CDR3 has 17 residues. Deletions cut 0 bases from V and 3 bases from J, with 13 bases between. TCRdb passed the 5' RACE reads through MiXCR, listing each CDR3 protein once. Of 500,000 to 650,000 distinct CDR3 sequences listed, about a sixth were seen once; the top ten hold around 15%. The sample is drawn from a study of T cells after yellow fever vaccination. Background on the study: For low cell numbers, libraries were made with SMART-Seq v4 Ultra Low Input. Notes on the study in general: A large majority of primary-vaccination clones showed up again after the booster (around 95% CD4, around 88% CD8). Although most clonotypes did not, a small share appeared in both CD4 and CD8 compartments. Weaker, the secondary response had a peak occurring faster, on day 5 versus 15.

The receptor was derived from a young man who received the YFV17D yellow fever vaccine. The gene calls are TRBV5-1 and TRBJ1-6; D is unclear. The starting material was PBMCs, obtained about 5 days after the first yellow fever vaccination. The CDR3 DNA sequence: TGCGCCAGCAGCTTGGATGGAGCTTCCGACTATAATTCACCCCTCCACTTT. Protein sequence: CASSLDGASDYNSPLHF.